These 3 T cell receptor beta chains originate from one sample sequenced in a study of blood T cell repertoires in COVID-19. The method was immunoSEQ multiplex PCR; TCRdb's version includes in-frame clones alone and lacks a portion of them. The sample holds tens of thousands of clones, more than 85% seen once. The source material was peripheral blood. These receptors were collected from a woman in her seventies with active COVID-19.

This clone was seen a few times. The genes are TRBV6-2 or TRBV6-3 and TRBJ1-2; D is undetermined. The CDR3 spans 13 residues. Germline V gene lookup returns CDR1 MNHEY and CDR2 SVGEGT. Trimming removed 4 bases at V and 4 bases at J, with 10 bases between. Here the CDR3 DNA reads TGTGCCAGCAGTTTCGATGGCCCCTATGGCTACACCTTC. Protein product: CASSFDGPYGYTF.

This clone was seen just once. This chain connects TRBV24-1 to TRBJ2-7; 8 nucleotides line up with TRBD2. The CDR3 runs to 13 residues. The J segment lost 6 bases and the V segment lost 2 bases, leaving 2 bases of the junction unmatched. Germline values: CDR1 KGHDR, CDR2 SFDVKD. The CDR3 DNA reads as TGTGCCACCAGTGATTGGGGGACTAGCGAGCAGTACTTC. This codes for CATSDWGTSEQYF.

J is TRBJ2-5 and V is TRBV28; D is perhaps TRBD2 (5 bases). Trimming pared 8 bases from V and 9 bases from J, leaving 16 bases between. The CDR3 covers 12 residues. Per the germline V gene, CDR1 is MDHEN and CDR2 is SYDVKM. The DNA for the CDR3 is TGTGCCAGCTGCCGTGGCCAGGAGGCCCAGTACTTC. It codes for CASCRGQEAQYF.